Sequencing of this T cell receptor (beta chain) was carried out in a study of blood T cell repertoires in COVID-19. Study summary: In each case, the material was cDNA or gDNA derived from T cells, B-cell-depleted T cells, or PBMCs.

CDR1 is MNHEY, CDR2 SVGAGI, per germline. Trimming removed 0 bases at V and 6 bases at J, with 6 bases between. The CDR3 loop spans 13 amino acids. Study processing details: Estimation of nucleated cell counts relied on the amplification of reference gene primers. Clones were read by immunoSEQ multiplex PCR, and TCRdb kept only the in-frame ones, dropping some. V, J and clone size were drawn from that table, and D and trimming were deduced from the DNA. In the table there are about 190,000 clones, around 87% of which are singletons. This rearrangement joins TRBV6-5 to TRBJ1-5; D remains ambiguous. This clonotype originated in a woman aged 18 to 35 who had recovered from COVID-19. Sequences were obtained from peripheral blood. CDR3 residues: CASSYSGVQPQHF. The CDR3, as DNA: TGTGCCAGCAGTTACTCCGGGGTTCAGCCCCAGCATTTT.